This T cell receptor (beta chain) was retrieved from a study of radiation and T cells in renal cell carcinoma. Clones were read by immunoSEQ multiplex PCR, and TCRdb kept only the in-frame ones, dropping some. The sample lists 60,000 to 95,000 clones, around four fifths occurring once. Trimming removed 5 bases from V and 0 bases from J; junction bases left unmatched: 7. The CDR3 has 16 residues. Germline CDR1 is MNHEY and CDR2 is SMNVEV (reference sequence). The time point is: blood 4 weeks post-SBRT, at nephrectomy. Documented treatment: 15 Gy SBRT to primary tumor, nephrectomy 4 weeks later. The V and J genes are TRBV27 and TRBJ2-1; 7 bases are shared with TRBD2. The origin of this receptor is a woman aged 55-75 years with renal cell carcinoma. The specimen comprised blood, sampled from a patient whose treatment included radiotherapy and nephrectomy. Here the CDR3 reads CASSVIAGSSYNEQFF. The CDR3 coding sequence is TGTGCCAGCAGTGTAATAGCGGGTAGCTCCTACAATGAGCAGTTCTTC.